This T cell receptor (beta chain) was observed in a study of blood T cell repertoires in COVID-19. Study-wide context: Both acute and convalescent COVID-19 samples were obtained from the United States, Italy and Spain. PBMCs, B-cell-depleted T cells, or T cells provided the cDNA or gDNA that made up the material.

The V gene lost 1 base and the J gene lost 4 bases, with 8 bases spanning the gap. The germline V gene encodes CDR1 SGHTA and CDR2 FQGNSA. The CDR3 consists of 14 residues. Libraries were prepared by immunoSEQ multiplex PCR; TCRdb keeps only in-frame clonotypes and omits some of them. The table includes 150,000 or so clones, around 85% detected once. The sequence was collected from a man in his 60s who had recovered from COVID-19. V gene TRBV7-2 combines with J gene TRBJ2-1; D is possibly TRBD2 (5 bases). Sequencing was done on a sample of peripheral blood. CDR3: CASSLGGSYNEQFF. CDR3 coding DNA: TGTGCCAGCAGCTTAGGAGGGTCTTACAATGAGCAGTTCTTC.